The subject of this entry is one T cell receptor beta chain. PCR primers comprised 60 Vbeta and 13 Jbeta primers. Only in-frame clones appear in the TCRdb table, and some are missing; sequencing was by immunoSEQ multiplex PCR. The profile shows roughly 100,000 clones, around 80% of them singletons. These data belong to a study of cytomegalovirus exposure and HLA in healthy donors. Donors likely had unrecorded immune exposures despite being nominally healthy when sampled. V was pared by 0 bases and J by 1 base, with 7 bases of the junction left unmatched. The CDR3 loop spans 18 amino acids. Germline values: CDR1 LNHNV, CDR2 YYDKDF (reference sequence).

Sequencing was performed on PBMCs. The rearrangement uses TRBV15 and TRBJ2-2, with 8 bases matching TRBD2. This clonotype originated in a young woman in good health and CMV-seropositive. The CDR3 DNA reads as TGTGCCACCAGCAGAGACGGACCGGGACTAGAGAACACCGGGGAGCTGTTTTTT. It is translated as CATSRDGPGLENTGELFF. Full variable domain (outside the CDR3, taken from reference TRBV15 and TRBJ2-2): DAMVIQNPRYQVTQFGKPVTLSCSQTLNHNVMYWYQQKSSQAPKLLFHYYDKDFNNEADTPDNFQSRRPNTSFCFLDIRSPGLGDTAMYLCATSRDGPGLENTGELFFGEGSRLTVL.